These T cell receptor beta chains were read from a single sample in a study of blood T cell repertoires in COVID-19. The data were produced by immunoSEQ multiplex PCR, yet TCRdb's version contains in-frame clones alone and is incomplete. The top ten clones hold over 4.5% of a sample with more than 65,000 clones, around 85% of them seen once. Sequenced input: peripheral blood. The receptor set was obtained from a man older than 75 with acute or convalescent COVID-19. Both conserved end residues are part of each CDR3. Each record gives: D gene, V gene, clone size, J gene, CDR3 DNA, CDR3 protein. A D gene is named only where the DNA matches it firmly. Size is stated for part of the rows, as once, few or many counts, or as a class when the clone is expanded.

d_gene: .; v_gene: TRBV4-3; abundance: .; j_gene: TRBJ2-7; CDR3nt: TGCGCCAGCAGCCAAGAAAGGGGGATAGAGCAGTACTTC; CDR3aa: CASSQERGIEQYF
d_gene: .; v_gene: TRBV7-2; abundance: .; j_gene: TRBJ2-7; CDR3nt: TGTGCCAGCAGCCTACAGACAAAAGACGAGCAGTACTTC; CDR3aa: CASSLQTKDEQYF
d_gene: TRBD1; v_gene: TRBV27; abundance: once; j_gene: TRBJ1-5; CDR3nt: TGTGCCAGCAGTCCCCAGGGGGGACAGCCCCAGCATTTT; CDR3aa: CASSPQGGQPQHF
d_gene: .; v_gene: TRBV7-2; abundance: once; j_gene: TRBJ2-2; CDR3nt: TGTGCCAGCAGCTTAGGCGCTGGGCCCACCGGGGAGCTGTTTTTT; CDR3aa: CASSLGAGPTGELFF
d_gene: .; v_gene: TRBV6-5; abundance: few; j_gene: TRBJ2-5; CDR3nt: TGTGCCAGCGGGAGGGAGACCCAGTACTTC; CDR3aa: CASGRETQYF
d_gene: .; v_gene: TRBV6-6; abundance: .; j_gene: TRBJ2-2; CDR3nt: TGTGCCAGCAGTTACTCCGGGACCGTAGATCAGGGGGGTTTT; CDR3aa: CASSYSGTVDQGGF
d_gene: .; v_gene: TRBV4-3; abundance: .; j_gene: TRBJ2-1; CDR3nt: TGCGCCAGCAGCCAAGAACCCAGGGGAGCGAATGAGCAGTTCTTC; CDR3aa: CASSQEPRGANEQFF
d_gene: TRBD2; v_gene: TRBV5-1; abundance: .; j_gene: TRBJ2-2; CDR3nt: TGCGCCAGCAGCTCCCGGACTAGCGGCGGGGAGCTGTTTTTT; CDR3aa: CASSSRTSGGELFF
d_gene: .; v_gene: TRBV5-6; abundance: .; j_gene: TRBJ2-3; CDR3nt: TGTGCCAGCAGTTGGGACACCGGGAGCACAGATACGCAGTATTTT; CDR3aa: CASSWDTGSTDTQYF
d_gene: TRBD2; v_gene: TRBV24-1; abundance: few; j_gene: TRBJ2-1; CDR3nt: TGTGCCACCAGTGGCAGGTTCAGAGCGGGAGTTGGTAATGAGCAGTTCTTC; CDR3aa: CATSGRFRAGVGNEQFF
d_gene: TRBD1; v_gene: TRBV5-4; abundance: once; j_gene: TRBJ2-2; CDR3nt: TGTGCCAGCAGCCCAGGGACAGGGATCACCGGGGAGCTGTTTTTT; CDR3aa: CASSPGTGITGELFF
d_gene: TRBD2; v_gene: TRBV3-1/TRBV3-2; abundance: .; j_gene: TRBJ2-1; CDR3nt: TGTGCCAGCAGCCAATTGAGGACTAGCGGCTCCTACAATGAGCAGTTCTTC; CDR3aa: CASSQLRTSGSYNEQFF
d_gene: .; v_gene: TRBV4-2; abundance: .; j_gene: TRBJ2-3; CDR3nt: TGTGCCAGCAGCCAAGTAGGAGGCAGGCAAACAGATACGCAGTATTTT; CDR3aa: CASSQVGGRQTDTQYF
d_gene: .; v_gene: TRBV5-1; abundance: .; j_gene: TRBJ2-5; CDR3nt: TGCGCCAGCAGCTTTAAGCCCCAAGAGACCCAGTACTTC; CDR3aa: CASSFKPQETQYF
d_gene: .; v_gene: TRBV25-1; abundance: .; j_gene: TRBJ2-7; CDR3nt: TGTGCCAGCAGTAGAGGGACACTTCCCTACGAGCAGTACTTC; CDR3aa: CASSRGTLPYEQYF
d_gene: TRBD2; v_gene: TRBV28; abundance: .; j_gene: TRBJ2-4; CDR3nt: TGTGCCAGCAGTCTCCTCGGGGGGGGCAAAAACATTCAGTACTTC; CDR3aa: CASSLLGGGKNIQYF
d_gene: .; v_gene: TRBV7-2; abundance: .; j_gene: TRBJ1-3; CDR3nt: TGTGCCAGCAGCCCACAGGGAACCTCTGGAAACACCATATATTTT; CDR3aa: CASSPQGTSGNTIYF
d_gene: TRBD1; v_gene: TRBV24-1; abundance: .; j_gene: TRBJ1-4; CDR3nt: TGTGCCACCAGTGATCCTACAGGGGATGGTGAAAAACTGTTTTTT; CDR3aa: CATSDPTGDGEKLFF
d_gene: TRBD1; v_gene: TRBV28; abundance: once; j_gene: TRBJ1-2; CDR3nt: TGTGCCAGCAGTTCGGGACAGACATCCTATGGCTACACCTTC; CDR3aa: CASSSGQTSYGYTF
d_gene: .; v_gene: TRBV10-2; abundance: .; j_gene: TRBJ2-5; CDR3nt: TGCGCCAGCAGTGTTTCCGGGTTTGGGGAGACCCAGTACTTC; CDR3aa: CASSVSGFGETQYF
d_gene: .; v_gene: TRBV6-5; abundance: few; j_gene: TRBJ2-4; CDR3nt: TGTGCCAGCAGTTCCACAGGAGACATTCAGTACTTC; CDR3aa: CASSSTGDIQYF
d_gene: .; v_gene: TRBV4-3; abundance: .; j_gene: TRBJ2-5; CDR3nt: TGCGCCAGCAGCCAAGTCGTAGCGGAGACCCAGTACTTC; CDR3aa: CASSQVVAETQYF
d_gene: TRBD1; v_gene: TRBV6-5; abundance: .; j_gene: TRBJ1-3; CDR3nt: TGTGCCACCCGGGCCAGGGGGAGAAACACCATATATTTT; CDR3aa: CATRARGRNTIYF
d_gene: TRBD2; v_gene: TRBV3-1/TRBV3-2; abundance: .; j_gene: TRBJ2-7; CDR3nt: TGTGCCACTTTCCTTCTAGCGGGAGCCTCGTTGTACGAGCAGTACTTC; CDR3aa: CATFLLAGASLYEQYF
d_gene: TRBD1; v_gene: TRBV4-2; abundance: .; j_gene: TRBJ1-2; CDR3nt: TGTGCCAGCAGCCAACGCACCGGGACAGGGGGCAGTGGCTACACCTTC; CDR3aa: CASSQRTGTGGSGYTF
d_gene: .; v_gene: TRBV28; abundance: .; j_gene: TRBJ1-1; CDR3nt: TGTGCCAGCAGCGCAGGGGACCCCACTGAAGCTTTCTTT; CDR3aa: CASSAGDPTEAFF
d_gene: .; v_gene: TRBV27; abundance: .; j_gene: TRBJ2-2; CDR3nt: TGTGCCAGCAGTTTTGTGGGCCTGAACACCGGGGAGCTGTTTTTT; CDR3aa: CASSFVGLNTGELFF
d_gene: .; v_gene: TRBV6-6; abundance: .; j_gene: TRBJ2-1; CDR3nt: TGTGCCAGCCGCGCGGGGGCAAACAATGAGCAGTTCTTC; CDR3aa: CASRAGANNEQFF
d_gene: .; v_gene: TRBV7-2; abundance: .; j_gene: TRBJ2-1; CDR3nt: TGTGCCAGCAGCTTAGCCACAGCTTTAAATGAGCAGTTCTTC; CDR3aa: CASSLATALNEQFF
d_gene: .; v_gene: TRBV5-1; abundance: .; j_gene: TRBJ2-5; CDR3nt: TGCGCCAGCAGCTTGGCGGCGGCGAGGGAGACCCAGTACTTC; CDR3aa: CASSLAAARETQYF
d_gene: .; v_gene: TRBV28; abundance: .; j_gene: TRBJ1-5; CDR3nt: TGTGCCAGCAGCCCCCGATCAGGTAGTGGGAATCAGCCCCAGCATTTT; CDR3aa: CASSPRSGSGNQPQHF
d_gene: TRBD2; v_gene: TRBV24-1; abundance: .; j_gene: TRBJ2-3; CDR3nt: TGTGCCACCAGTGACCCGGGGGGGGTGGGCAAGGATACGCAGTATTTT; CDR3aa: CATSDPGGVGKDTQYF
d_gene: TRBD1; v_gene: TRBV18; abundance: once; j_gene: TRBJ1-1; CDR3nt: TGTGCCAGCTCCCTAAGACAGGGGGCGGAGGGTGAAGCTTTCTTT; CDR3aa: CASSLRQGAEGEAFF
d_gene: TRBD2; v_gene: TRBV6-5; abundance: .; j_gene: TRBJ2-3; CDR3nt: TGTGCCAGCAGCCGACTAGCAGCCACAGATACGCAGTATTTT; CDR3aa: CASSRLAATDTQYF
d_gene: .; v_gene: TRBV7-6; abundance: .; j_gene: TRBJ1-2; CDR3nt: TGTGCCAGCAGCCAATCCAGGGGAAACCCCTATGGCTACACCTTC; CDR3aa: CASSQSRGNPYGYTF
d_gene: .; v_gene: TRBV7-8; abundance: .; j_gene: TRBJ1-3; CDR3nt: TGTGCCAGCAGCCCCCGCCGACAGGTCGGAAACACCATATATTTT; CDR3aa: CASSPRRQVGNTIYF
d_gene: .; v_gene: TRBV28; abundance: .; j_gene: TRBJ2-7; CDR3nt: TGTGCCAGCAGTTTACCCTTACAGGGCTACGAGCAGTACTTC; CDR3aa: CASSLPLQGYEQYF
d_gene: TRBD1; v_gene: TRBV4-3; abundance: once; j_gene: TRBJ1-5; CDR3nt: TGCGCCAGCAGCCAAGATATTACAGGGGCCAGTCAGCCCCAGCATTTT; CDR3aa: CASSQDITGASQPQHF
d_gene: TRBD2; v_gene: TRBV3-1/TRBV3-2; abundance: .; j_gene: TRBJ2-7; CDR3nt: TGTGCCAGCAGCCAAGTCGAGCGGGGTCCCTACGAGCAGTACTTC; CDR3aa: CASSQVERGPYEQYF
d_gene: .; v_gene: TRBV19; abundance: .; j_gene: TRBJ1-5; CDR3nt: TGTGCCAGTAGTATAACAGGGAACCAGCCCCAGCATTTT; CDR3aa: CASSITGNQPQHF
d_gene: .; v_gene: TRBV6-5; abundance: few; j_gene: TRBJ2-2; CDR3nt: TGTGCCAGCTCGAGGCGGCTGAACACCGGGGAGCTGTTTTTT; CDR3aa: CASSRRLNTGELFF
d_gene: .; v_gene: TRBV7-2; abundance: .; j_gene: TRBJ1-5; CDR3nt: TGTGCCAGCAGCTTAGCAGGGAGAGTAAGCAATCAGCCCCAGCATTTT; CDR3aa: CASSLAGRVSNQPQHF
d_gene: TRBD2; v_gene: TRBV24-1; abundance: .; j_gene: TRBJ2-7; CDR3nt: TGTGCCACCAGTGATGCAAGCGGGGGCTCCTACGAGCAGTACTTC; CDR3aa: CATSDASGGSYEQYF
d_gene: TRBD1; v_gene: TRBV18; abundance: few; j_gene: TRBJ2-7; CDR3nt: TGTGCCAGCTCAACCTGGGGGGACAGGGGGTCCTACGAGCAGTACTTC; CDR3aa: CASSTWGDRGSYEQYF
d_gene: .; v_gene: TRBV5-1; abundance: .; j_gene: TRBJ2-2; CDR3nt: TGCGCCAGCACCCAAGCGGAGTCGAACACCGGGGAGCTGTTTTTT; CDR3aa: CASTQAESNTGELFF
d_gene: .; v_gene: TRBV13; abundance: .; j_gene: TRBJ2-5; CDR3nt: TGTGCCAGCAGCGCCCGGGACTCCAATCGGGAGACCCAGTACTTC; CDR3aa: CASSARDSNRETQYF
d_gene: TRBD1; v_gene: TRBV6-5; abundance: once; j_gene: TRBJ2-7; CDR3nt: TGTGCCAGCAGGGGGACAGGTAGGGTATACGAGCAGTACTTC; CDR3aa: CASRGTGRVYEQYF
d_gene: .; v_gene: TRBV9; abundance: .; j_gene: TRBJ2-2; CDR3nt: TGTGCCAGCAGCGTAGTGACACGGGGCGGGGAGCTGTTTTTT; CDR3aa: CASSVVTRGGELFF
d_gene: .; v_gene: TRBV5-4; abundance: .; j_gene: TRBJ1-6; CDR3nt: TGTGCCAGCAGCTTGGACGGGGTTATCAATTCACCCCTCCACTTT; CDR3aa: CASSLDGVINSPLHF
d_gene: .; v_gene: TRBV27; abundance: .; j_gene: TRBJ1-4; CDR3nt: TGTGCCAGCAGTTTCGCCGAGGGGAGGGGTGAAAAACTGTTTTTT; CDR3aa: CASSFAEGRGEKLFF
d_gene: TRBD1; v_gene: TRBV5-1; abundance: .; j_gene: TRBJ1-1; CDR3nt: TGCGCCAGCAGCTTCCTAGTCCCGGGACAGGGGGGAACTGAAGCTTTCTTT; CDR3aa: CASSFLVPGQGGTEAFF
d_gene: .; v_gene: TRBV5-1; abundance: .; j_gene: TRBJ2-5; CDR3nt: TGCGCCAGCACCTCATCTGGGGGCCGAGAGACCCAGTACTTC; CDR3aa: CASTSSGGRETQYF
d_gene: .; v_gene: TRBV6-5; abundance: once; j_gene: TRBJ1-1; CDR3nt: TGTGCCAGCAGCAGTCAGGGGAACACTGAAGCTTTCTTT; CDR3aa: CASSSQGNTEAFF
d_gene: TRBD2; v_gene: TRBV5-4; abundance: .; j_gene: TRBJ2-1; CDR3nt: TGTGCCAGCAGCCCGCCCGGGGGGGCCTACAATGAGCAGTTCTTC; CDR3aa: CASSPPGGAYNEQFF
d_gene: TRBD2; v_gene: TRBV28; abundance: .; j_gene: TRBJ2-5; CDR3nt: TGTGCCAGCAGTTCCCCACTAGGAAGCGGGGGGCAAGAGACCCAGTACTTC; CDR3aa: CASSSPLGSGGQETQYF
d_gene: .; v_gene: TRBV12-3/TRBV12-4; abundance: .; j_gene: TRBJ1-2; CDR3nt: TGTGCCAGCAGCCTGGAGGGGTTGGGTGGCTACACCTTC; CDR3aa: CASSLEGLGGYTF
d_gene: .; v_gene: TRBV30; abundance: .; j_gene: TRBJ2-7; CDR3nt: TGTGCCTGGAACGCGGGACAGTTGAGCTCCTACGAGCAGTACTTC; CDR3aa: CAWNAGQLSSYEQYF
d_gene: .; v_gene: TRBV18; abundance: .; j_gene: TRBJ2-5; CDR3nt: TGTGCCAGCTCACCGGCAGGGGGGTCGCAAGAGACCCAGTACTTC; CDR3aa: CASSPAGGSQETQYF
d_gene: TRBD2; v_gene: TRBV7-2; abundance: .; j_gene: TRBJ2-3; CDR3nt: TGTGCCAGCAGCGGAGGAGGACTCTCTAGCGGGAGGTACACAGATACGCAGTATTTT; CDR3aa: CASSGGGLSSGRYTDTQYF
d_gene: .; v_gene: TRBV30; abundance: .; j_gene: TRBJ2-3; CDR3nt: TGTGCCTGGAGTCGGGGTACTAGGGTTGTCTTGTATTTT; CDR3aa: CAWSRGTRVVLYF